This passage covers 13 T cell receptor beta chains from one sample sequenced in a study of blood T cells in healthy people across ages. Then a second PCR, running about 6 to 11 cycles, was carried out with a sample-barcoded 5' primer and a J-beta primer mix. One entry per CDR3 protein, called by TCRdb with MiXCR from the 5' RACE reads. The data contain about 1.5 million distinct CDR3 sequences, around 40% of them singletons. The sample was blood. The receptors derive from a young woman in good health.

This clonotype was detected a few times. This chain links TRBV4-3 with TRBJ2-5; 8 nucleotides match TRBD1. The J call could be wrong; TRBJ2-7 is a better fit for the DNA end. The CDR3 totals 13 residues. From germline, CDR1 is LGHNA and CDR2 YSLEER. The CDR3 bases are TGCGCCAGCAGGAAGACAGGGGCTCGCGAGCAGTACTTC. Its translation is CASRKTGAREQYF.

The chain combines TRBV20-1 with TRBJ2-1, with 7 positions matching TRBD1. V lost 1 base and J lost 3; bases outside the gene matches: 3. The CDR3 length is 14 residues. Germline CDR1 DFQATT, CDR2 SNEGSKA (reference sequence). DNA for the CDR3: TGCAGTGCTAGAGCCGGGACAGACTACAATGAGCAGTTCTTC. Translating it yields CSARAGTDYNEQFF.

The chain is built from TRBV4-3 and TRBJ2-7, with D perhaps TRBD2 (5 bases). The germline V and J ends were trimmed by 3 bases and 2 bases, with 14 bases remaining between them. This CDR3 contains 15 residues. Germline V gene data show CDR1 as LGHNA and CDR2 as YSLEER. CDR3 DNA sequence: TGCGCCAGCAGCCAGACGCGGGTAGGCACCTACGAGCAGTACTTC. Encoded protein: CASSQTRVGTYEQYF.

V usage is TRBV3-1 and J usage is TRBJ1-4; possibly TRBD1 for D (5 bases). The CDR3 contains 17 residues. Germline V lookup: CDR1 LGHDT, CDR2 YNNKEL (reference sequence). Trimming shortened V by 6 bases and J by 0 bases, and 17 bases separated the two germline ends. CDR3 nucleotides: TGTGCCAGCAGTTCACCCCAACAGACAGCAACTAATGAAAAACTGTTTTTT. Amino acids: CASSSPQQTATNEKLFF.

In its sample, this clonotype was seen a few times. V and J are TRBV9 and TRBJ2-5, with D perhaps matching TRBD1 or TRBD2 (5 bases each). Germline V gives CDR1 SGDLS, CDR2 YYNGEE. The germline V and J ends were trimmed by 4 bases and 11 bases, with 27 bases remaining between them. CDR3 length equals 16 residues. Here the CDR3 reads CASSISGAASYNEQYF. CDR3 coding DNA: TGTGCCAGCAGCATCTCCGGGGCTGCAAGTTACAATGAGCAGTACTTC.

The chain couples TRBV7-2 to TRBJ1-2; no definite D call. In germline, CDR1 is SGHTA, CDR2 FQGNSA. This CDR3 has 14 residues. The ends were cut back, 1 base at V and 2 bases at J, with 8 bases in the middle. In DNA, the CDR3 is TGTGCCAGCAGCTTAGTCGCCCTCAACTATGGCTACACCTTC. This sequence encodes CASSLVALNYGYTF.

As to this clonotype: A much more abundant neighbour one base away suggests this may be a read error. This sequence joins TRBV11-2 and TRBJ1-1; the D gene is possibly TRBD1 (5 bases). CDR1 SGHAT and CDR2 FQNNGV come from the germline V gene. V lost 5 bases and J 1 base, leaving 11 bases between the germline ends. CDR3 length equals 14 residues. The CDR3 nucleotides read TGTGCCAGCAGCCCGGGACCGACGAACACTGAAGCTTTCTTT. Translating gives CASSPGPTNTEAFF.

The V and J genes are TRBV4-1 and TRBJ2-7; D gene uncertain. CDR1 and CDR2 from the germline V gene are MGHRA and YSYEKL. The CDR3 extends over 15 amino acids. V lost 1 base and J 0 bases, leaving 10 bases between the germline ends. The DNA for the CDR3 is TGCGCCAGCAGCCAAGTCCGGACGAGCTCCTACGAGCAGTACTTC. It yields the protein CASSQVRTSSYEQYF.

The V and J genes are TRBV2 and TRBJ2-1, with D perhaps being TRBD1 or TRBD2 (5 bases each). The ends were cut back, 6 bases at V and 3 bases at J, with 12 bases in the middle. The CDR3 contains 14 residues. Germline V gene lookup returns CDR1 SNHLY and CDR2 FYNNEI. CDR3 region: CASRPGGGYNEQFF. As DNA, the CDR3 is TGTGCCAGCAGGCCGGGTGGGGGCTACAATGAGCAGTTCTTC.

V usage is TRBV3-1 and J usage is TRBJ2-3; 9 nucleotides line up with TRBD2. Germline CDR1 and CDR2: LGHDT and YNNKEL (reference sequence). Germline trimming cut 0 bases from V and 2 bases from J; bases unmatched to any gene: 12. This CDR3 contains 19 residues. The CDR3: CASSQDRVRLADNTDTQYF. The CDR3 nucleotides read TGTGCCAGCAGCCAAGATCGCGTACGACTAGCGGACAACACAGATACGCAGTATTTT.

This clonotype was picked up a small number of times. V is TRBV20-1 and J is TRBJ2-4; D is possibly TRBD1 (6 bases). The DNA end favors TRBJ2-7, so the J call may be wrong. CDR1 DFQATT and CDR2 SNEGSKA come from the germline V gene (reference sequence). This CDR3 is built from 13 residues. CDR3 bases: TGCAGTGCTAGGCCAGGGGCGAACTACGAGCAGTACTTC. The encoded protein is CSARPGANYEQYF.

The CDR3 sequence is CASSPQGIGGEKLFF. Written as DNA, the CDR3 is TGCGCCAGCAGCCCCCAAGGGATCGGCGGGGAAAAACTGTTTTTT. The chain employs TRBV4-1 and TRBJ1-4; D gene unclear. Germline CDR1 and CDR2: MGHRA and YSYEKL. The V end was cut by 4 bases, the J end by 8 bases, with 17 bases between. CDR3 size: 15 residues.

The CDR3 DNA reads as TGCAGTGCTAGCGCCCTTGTGAACACTGAAGCTTTCTTT. Its protein is CSASALVNTEAFF. This chain connects TRBV20-1 to TRBJ1-1, with D uncertain. The CDR3 contains 13 residues. Per the germline V gene, CDR1 is DFQATT and CDR2 is SNEGSKA (reference sequence). Trimming left V 3 bases short and J 0 bases short, with 8 bases between.